This T cell receptor beta chain was captured by sequencing in a study of blood T cell repertoires in COVID-19. Study overall: Researchers got acute and convalescent COVID-19 samples from the United States, Italy and Spain.

This clone was observed once. The V gene lost 5 bases and the J gene lost 7 bases, with 9 bases spanning the gap. This CDR3 contains 11 residues. Germline V gene data show CDR1 as SEHNR and CDR2 as FQNEAQ (reference sequence). How the authors handled the data: Amplification of reference gene primers was used by the study to estimate nucleated cell counts. Clones were sequenced by immunoSEQ multiplex PCR, and TCRdb holds only the in-frame ones, with some missing. V, J and clone size are those of that table, while D and trimming were read from the DNA. The data contain about 230,000 clones, approximately 87% of them singletons.

This TCR was recovered from a woman between 65 and 79 years old with active or convalescent COVID-19. The sample consisted of peripheral blood. V is TRBV7-9 and J is TRBJ2-7; unclear D gene. The CDR3 loop is CASSLFREQYF. CDR3 DNA: TGTGCCAGCAGCCTGTTCAGGGAGCAGTACTTC.